The 32 T cell receptor beta chains presented below share a single source sample, sequenced in a study of blood T cell repertoires in COVID-19. Produced via immunoSEQ multiplex PCR; TCRdb's table is partial and in-frame only. The sample consists of approximately 150,000 clones, approximately 84% of them appearing once. Sequenced input: PBMCs or T cells enriched from blood (not recorded which). Source of these receptors: a human donor with acute COVID-19. The donor label of this sample is uncertain.

The V call is TRBV9, the J call TRBJ2-1, with no clear D. Germline V gene lookup returns CDR1 SGDLS and CDR2 YYNGEE. V lost 1 base, J lost 8 bases, and 10 bases lay in between. CDR3 length equals 13 residues. As DNA, the CDR3 is TGTGCCAGCAGCGTATGGGCGTATGATGAGCAGTTCTTC. It yields the protein CASSVWAYDEQFF. Full variable domain (rest looked up from reference TRBV9 and TRBJ2-1): DSGVTQTPKHLITATGQRVTLRCSPRSGDLSVYWYQQSLDQGLQFLIQYYNGEERAKGNILERFSAQQFPDLHSELNLSSLELGDSALYFCASSVWAYDEQFFGPGTRLTVL.

The chain uses TRBV30 and TRBJ1-1; D not certain. The CDR3 sequence is 13 residues long. CDR1 and CDR2 from the germline V gene are GTSNPN and SVGIG (reference sequence). Trimming removed 1 base from V and 4 bases from J, with 10 bases in between. The CDR3, as DNA: TGTGCCTGGAGTGAGCAGGTTAGCACTGAAGCTTTCTTT. Encoded protein: CAWSEQVSTEAFF.

This clone was observed a handful of times. The gene calls are TRBV4-3 and TRBJ1-2; TRBD1 aligns across 9 bases. Trimming took 2 bases from V and 6 from J; bases not matched to a gene: 7. Germline assignment: CDR1 LGHNA and CDR2 YSLEER. There are 15 residues in the CDR3. CDR3 residues: CASSQLRDRVDGYTF. CDR3 sequence (DNA): TGCGCCAGCAGCCAACTCCGGGACAGGGTCGATGGCTACACCTTC.

This chain uses TRBV19 with TRBJ2-1; 8 bases match TRBD2. J gave up 7 bases and V 2 bases, and 7 bases lay outside the gene matches. The CDR3 totals 15 residues. CDR1 and CDR2 from the germline V gene are LNHDA and SQIVND (reference sequence). CDR3 region: CASSIQRGRANEQFF. CDR3 nucleotides: TGTGCCAGTAGTATACAGCGGGGGAGGGCGAATGAGCAGTTCTTC.

The J gene is TRBJ1-3, the V gene TRBV5-1; D is perhaps TRBD1 (5 bases). Germline V gene lookup returns CDR1 SGHRS and CDR2 YFSETQ. Trimming took 2 bases from V and 7 from J, leaving 10 bases between them. The CDR3 is 13 residues long. CDR3 DNA sequence: TGCGCCAGCAGCTTCGGGCAGGGCAACACCATATATTTT. It yields the protein CASSFGQGNTIYF.

The chain employs TRBV7-2 and TRBJ2-1; 9 nucleotides match TRBD1. After removal of 5 bases from V and 10 bases from J, the junction contained 6 bases not matched to a gene. The CDR3 runs to 13 residues. Looked up from germline, CDR1 is SGHTA and CDR2 is FQGNSA. This CDR3 is CASSGDRDEEQFF. For the CDR3, the DNA is TGTGCCAGCAGCGGGGACAGGGACGAGGAGCAGTTCTTC.

The rearrangement uses TRBV6-5 and TRBJ1-3; D gene uncertain. CDR1 is MNHEY and CDR2 is SVGAGI in the germline V gene. This CDR3 has 13 amino acids. Trimming pared 6 bases from V and 0 bases from J, leaving 6 bases between. CDR3 protein: CASSLSSGNTIYF. CDR3 DNA: TGTGCCAGCAGCCTGAGCTCTGGAAACACCATATATTTT.

Worth noting for this clone: The sample contains more than one DNA sequence encoding this CDR3. This rearrangement joins TRBV3-1 (or the pseudogene TRBV3-2) to TRBJ2-7; TRBD1 matches at 9 bases. Unmatched junction bases numbered 3, after V lost 4 bases and J lost 2 bases. The germline CDR1 and CDR2 sequences are LGHDT and YNNKEL (reference sequence). This CDR3 has 14 residues. The CDR3: CASSPGQGPYEQYF. In DNA, the CDR3 is TGTGCCAGCAGCCCTGGACAGGGGCCCTACGAGCAGTACTTC.

The chain employs TRBV3-1 (or the pseudogene TRBV3-2) and TRBJ2-1; D may be TRBD2 (5 bases). CDR1 LGHDT and CDR2 YNNKEL come from the germline V gene (reference sequence). Trimming left V 0 bases short and J 5 bases short, with 14 bases between. CDR3 length: 16 amino acids. The CDR3 region is CASSQDRGWINNEQFF. The DNA of the CDR3 is TGTGCCAGCAGCCAAGATCGGGGTTGGATCAACAATGAGCAGTTCTTC.

The chain links TRBV30 to TRBJ1-2; D remains ambiguous. CDR3 length equals 14 residues. Trimming cost V 3 bases and J 3 bases, with 14 bases left between them. The germline V gene encodes CDR1 GTSNPN and CDR2 SVGIG (reference sequence). CDR3 protein: CAWSEITGYYGYTF. CDR3 nucleotide sequence: TGTGCCTGGAGCGAGATTACGGGTTACTATGGCTACACCTTC.

The J gene is TRBJ2-3, the V gene TRBV9; TRBD2 might be the D (5 bases). Germline V gives CDR1 SGDLS, CDR2 YYNGEE. The CDR3 length is 14 residues. The V and J ends lost 0 bases and 5 bases respectively, with 10 bases between them. The CDR3 coding sequence is TGTGCCAGCAGCGTAGTATCAAGCGGAGATACGCAGTATTTT. This gives the protein CASSVVSSGDTQYF.

CDR3 sequence (DNA): TGCGCCAGCAGCCCAGGACAGCACTACGAGCAGTACTTC. Protein: CASSPGQHYEQYF. This chain joins TRBV5-1 and TRBJ2-7, with D maybe TRBD1 (6 bases). V was clipped by 4 bases and J by 3 bases, with 11 bases between them. Germline CDR1 reads SGHRS; CDR2 reads YFSETQ. The CDR3 consists of 13 residues.

The V and J genes are TRBV4-1 and TRBJ2-7; TRBD2 aligns across 9 bases. J was trimmed by 7 bases and V by 4 bases; bases with no gene match: 11. The CDR3 spans 15 residues. Germline V gives CDR1 MGHRA, CDR2 YSYEKL. CDR3 in DNA: TGCGCCAGCAGCCTATTGGCGGGGGGGCCTGAGGAGCAGTACTTC. Translation: CASSLLAGGPEEQYF.

The chain recombines TRBV19 with TRBJ1-5; 8 positions match TRBD1. Germline CDR1 is LNHDA and CDR2 is SQIVND (reference sequence). J lost 0 bases, V lost 4 bases, and 11 bases had no gene match. This CDR3 contains 18 residues. The CDR3 spells CASSTPDRAVNSNQPQHF. CDR3 DNA sequence: TGTGCCAGTAGTACGCCGGACAGGGCGGTGAATAGCAATCAGCCCCAGCATTTT.

The chain combines TRBV5-6 with TRBJ1-2, with 8 bases that match TRBD1. V gave up 4 bases and J gave up 7 bases; unmatched junction bases: 3. This CDR3 is 12 amino acids long. Germline values: CDR1 SGHDT, CDR2 YYEEEE. CDR3 region: CASSHTGGGYTF. CDR3 sequence (DNA): TGTGCCAGCAGCCATACAGGGGGTGGCTACACCTTC. The entire variable domain, with the rest obtained from reference TRBV5-6 and TRBJ1-2, is as follows: DAGVTQSPTHLIKTRGQQVTLRCSPKSGHDTVSWYQQALGQGPQFIFQYYEEEERQRGNFPDRFSGHQFPNYSSELNVNALLLGDSALYLCASSHTGGGYTFGSGTRLTVV.

The rearrangement joins TRBV2 to TRBJ1-1; 8 bases align to TRBD1. V was pared by 4 bases and J by 6 bases, with 7 bases of the junction left unmatched. The CDR3 is 14 residues long. The germline gives CDR1 SNHLY, CDR2 FYNNEI. As DNA, the CDR3 is TGTGCCAGCAGTGTAGGCCAGGGGGCTTCTGAAGCTTTCTTT. Translation gives CASSVGQGASEAFF.

The rearrangement joins TRBV11-2 to TRBJ2-2, with TRBD2 as a possible D gene (5 bases). The CDR3 runs 15 residues. The germline V gene has CDR1 SGHAT and CDR2 FQNNGV. CDR3 sequence: CATGAGLTNTGELFF. CDR3 nucleotides: TGTGCGACCGGCGCGGGCCTAACGAACACCGGGGAGCTGTTTTTT.

The chain employs TRBV13 and TRBJ1-2, with D possibly matching TRBD1 (6 bases). The CDR3 contains 13 residues. The germline CDR1 and CDR2 sequences are PRHDT and FYEKMQ (reference sequence). The V and J ends lost 1 base and 6 bases respectively, with 9 bases between them. The CDR3 DNA is TGTGCCAGCAGCTTAGCAGGGGCGGATGGCTACACCTTC. It codes for CASSLAGADGYTF. The full variable domain, its missing parts supplied by reference TRBV13 and TRBJ1-2, is AAGVIQSPRHLIKEKRETATLKCYPIPRHDTVYWYQQGPGQDPQFLISFYEKMQSDKGSIPDRFSAQQFSDYHSELNMSSLELGDSALYFCASSLAGADGYTFGSGTRLTVV.

The chain uses TRBV18 and TRBJ2-7; 11 bases are a match to TRBD1. Germline loops: CDR1 KGHSH, CDR2 LQKENI. The CDR3 is 15 residues long. J gave up 2 bases and V 6 bases, and 6 bases lay outside the gene matches. The CDR3 nucleotides are TGTGCCAGCTCCCTTGGACAGGGGGCGACCTACGAGCAGTACTTC. It yields the protein CASSLGQGATYEQYF.

This chain uses TRBV19 with TRBJ1-5; 7 positions match TRBD1. The germline CDR1 and CDR2 sequences are LNHDA and SQIVND (reference sequence). The CDR3 has 15 amino acids. After removal of 7 bases from V and 1 base from J, the junction contained 7 bases not matched to a gene. The CDR3 DNA reads TGTGCCAGTAACAGGGGAGCGGAGAGCAATCAGCCCCAGCATTTT. Amino acid sequence: CASNRGAESNQPQHF.

The V gene is TRBV7-9, the J gene TRBJ2-1, with 7 positions matching TRBD2. This CDR3 has 14 residues. The J segment lost 7 bases and the V segment lost 1 base, leaving 4 bases of the junction unmatched. The V gene's germline CDR1 is SEHNR and CDR2 FQNEAQ (reference sequence). Here the CDR3 reads CASSLVRTRNEQFF. The CDR3 nucleotides are TGTGCCAGCAGCTTAGTTCGGACTAGGAATGAGCAGTTCTTC.

This clone was recorded once. The rearrangement uses TRBV7-3 and TRBJ1-2, with 10 bases fitting TRBD1. The V gene end was trimmed by 3 bases and the J gene end by 8 bases; junction bases not matched to a gene: 12. From germline, CDR1 is SGHTA and CDR2 FQGTGA. The CDR3 length is 16 residues. CDR3 coding DNA: TGTGCCAGCAGCTTCATATGCCGGGACAGGGGCTGGGGCTACACCTTC. Protein: CASSFICRDRGWGYTF.

The chain uses TRBV27 and TRBJ2-3; 11 nucleotides match TRBD2. CDR3 length: 15 amino acids. From germline, CDR1 is MNHEY and CDR2 SMNVEV (reference sequence). With 5 bases clipped from V and 2 bases from J, the junction kept 3 bases outside the gene matches. The CDR3 nucleotides are TGTGCCAGCAGTCCTAGCGGGGGGCTCACAGATACGCAGTATTTT. It translates to CASSPSGGLTDTQYF.

The V gene is TRBV27, the J gene TRBJ1-2, with D unclear. Germline CDR1 MNHEY, CDR2 SMNVEV (reference sequence). There are 19 residues in the CDR3. Trimming removed 0 bases at V and 6 bases at J, with 26 bases between. The CDR3, as DNA: TGTGCCAGCAGTTTATCAGCGGGAGACGATATCTCGCCCTGGGATGGCTACACCTTC. As protein: CASSLSAGDDISPWDGYTF.

This rearrangement joins TRBV18 to TRBJ2-1, with D perhaps TRBD2 (5 bases). The CDR3 contains 15 residues. Trimming pared 5 bases from V and 4 bases from J, leaving 15 bases between. Germline-derived CDR1 and CDR2 are KGHSH and LQKENI. The CDR3 loop is CASSSVRGPYNEQFF. The CDR3 DNA follows: TGTGCCAGCTCATCCGTACGAGGGCCGTACAATGAGCAGTTCTTC.

V and J are TRBV9 and TRBJ2-7; D not certain. CDR3 length: 16 amino acids. The germline gives CDR1 SGDLS, CDR2 YYNGEE. V was trimmed by 0 bases and J by 1 base, leaving 14 bases between them. Here the CDR3 reads CASSVGASAGSYEQYF. The CDR3 DNA follows: TGTGCCAGCAGCGTAGGGGCCTCAGCAGGTTCCTACGAGCAGTACTTC.

V is TRBV18 and J is TRBJ2-7; TRBD1 agrees at 12 bases. V dropped 5 bases and J dropped 5; count of bases not matched to a gene: 4. Germline lookup yields CDR1 KGHSH and CDR2 LQKENI. The CDR3 runs to 14 residues. The CDR3 DNA follows: TGTGCCAGCTCAAGGGGACAGGGGGCAGACGAGCAGTACTTC. It specifies CASSRGQGADEQYF.

This clone was seen a handful of times. The chain couples TRBV7-9 to TRBJ1-2, with 8 bases aligning to TRBD1. The CDR3 sequence is 13 residues long. Trimming cost V 5 bases and J 8 bases; bases outside gene matches: 7. Germline V gives CDR1 SEHNR, CDR2 FQNEAQ (reference sequence). CDR3 nucleotides: TGTGCCAGCAGCAAAGGACAGGGAGAGGGCTACACCTTC. Amino acids: CASSKGQGEGYTF.

The chain has TRBV4-1 and TRBJ2-2; 8 bases align to TRBD1. The germline V gene has CDR1 MGHRA and CDR2 YSYEKL. The V and J ends lost 1 base and 6 bases, in that order; junction bases with no gene match: 10. The CDR3 has 17 residues. CDR3 nucleotides: TGCGCCAGCAGCCAAGTCGCGGGGCAGGGGGCACCCGGGGAGCTGTTTTTT. As protein: CASSQVAGQGAPGELFF.

This chain uses TRBV30 with TRBJ1-6; 9 bases fit TRBD1. Trimming removed 5 bases from V and 9 bases from J; junction bases left unmatched: 8. From germline, CDR1 is GTSNPN and CDR2 SVGIG (reference sequence). The CDR3 is 14 residues long. The CDR3 region is CAWEAGTGSSPLHF. In DNA form, the CDR3 reads TGTGCCTGGGAAGCCGGGACAGGGAGTTCACCCCTCCACTTT.

The chain is built from TRBV27 and TRBJ2-2, with unresolved D. Trimming removed 5 bases from V and 7 bases from J, with 8 bases in between. The CDR3 length is 12 residues. From germline, CDR1 is MNHEY and CDR2 SMNVEV (reference sequence). The CDR3 loop is CASSRPGGELFF. DNA of the CDR3: TGTGCCAGCAGTCGACCGGGCGGGGAGCTGTTTTTT.

The CDR3 region is CAISPGTGNGYTF. In nucleotides, the CDR3 is TGTGCCATCAGCCCCGGGACAGGGAATGGCTACACCTTC. The gene calls are TRBV10-3 and TRBJ1-2; TRBD1 matches at 9 bases. J lost 6 bases, V lost 6 bases, and 5 bases had no gene match. Germline loops: CDR1 ENHRY, CDR2 SYGVKD. The CDR3 has 13 amino acids.